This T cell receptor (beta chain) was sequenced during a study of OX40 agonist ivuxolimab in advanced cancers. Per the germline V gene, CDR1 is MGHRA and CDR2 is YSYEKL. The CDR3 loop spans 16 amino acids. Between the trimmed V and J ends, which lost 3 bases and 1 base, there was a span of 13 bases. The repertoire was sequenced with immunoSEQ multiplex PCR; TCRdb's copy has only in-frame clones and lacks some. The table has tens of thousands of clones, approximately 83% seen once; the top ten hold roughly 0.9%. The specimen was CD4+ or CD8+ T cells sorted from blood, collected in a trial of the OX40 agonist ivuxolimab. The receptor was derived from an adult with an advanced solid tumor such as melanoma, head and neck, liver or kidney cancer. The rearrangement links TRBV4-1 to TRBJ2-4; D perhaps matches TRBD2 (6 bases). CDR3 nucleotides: TGCGCCAGCAGCCATCCGGGAGTGTGGGCCAAAAACATTCAGTACTTC. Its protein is CASSHPGVWAKNIQYF.